These 15 T cell receptor beta chains originate from one sample sequenced in a study of blood T cell repertoires in COVID-19. Method: immunoSEQ multiplex PCR; TCRdb's copy keeps in-frame clones and lacks some. The sample includes around 230,000 clones, around 82% of them seen just once. The specimen was peripheral blood. The receptors were sampled from a woman aged 50 to 60 with acute or convalescent COVID-19.

The V call is TRBV5-1, the J call TRBJ1-3; D unclear. V was clipped by 0 bases and J by 0 bases, with 10 bases between them. Per the germline V gene, CDR1 is SGHRS and CDR2 is YFSETQ. The CDR3 runs to 16 residues. The CDR3 here is CASSLGGRSSGNTIYF. DNA of the CDR3: TGCGCCAGCAGCTTGGGTGGGAGAAGCTCTGGAAACACCATATATTTT.

V is TRBV28 and J is TRBJ1-2; 9 bases line up with TRBD1. The CDR3 runs to 14 residues. V lost 7 bases and J lost 3; bases outside the gene matches: 6. Germline values: CDR1 MDHEN, CDR2 SYDVKM. The CDR3 sequence: CASTTGGGHYGYTF. CDR3 nucleotides: TGTGCCAGCACCACAGGGGGCGGTCACTATGGCTACACCTTC.

This chain joins TRBV6-4 and TRBJ1-2; TRBD1 agrees at 7 bases. The CDR3 loop spans 14 amino acids. CDR1 and CDR2 (germline): MRHNA, SNTAGT. The V gene end was trimmed by 5 bases and the J gene end by 4 bases; junction bases not matched to a gene: 7. CDR3 residues: CASSRDSSGYGYTF. The CDR3 DNA follows: TGTGCCAGCAGTCGGGACAGTAGCGGCTATGGCTACACCTTC.

The chain couples TRBV7-3 to TRBJ2-3, with TRBD2 identical over 7 bases. The germline CDR1 and CDR2 sequences are SGHTA and FQGTGA. V lost 2 bases to trimming and J lost 3 bases; unmatched junction nucleotides: 8. The CDR3 runs 16 residues. For the CDR3, the DNA is TGTGCCAGCAGCTTAGTGGCGGGAGAATTGACAGATACGCAGTATTTT. This sequence encodes CASSLVAGELTDTQYF.

J is TRBJ2-1 and V is TRBV11-2, with D possibly matching TRBD2 (5 bases). CDR3 length: 17 residues. The V and J ends lost 0 bases and 3 bases respectively, with 15 bases between them. Looked up from germline, CDR1 is SGHAT and CDR2 is FQNNGV. This CDR3 reads CASSLEMVGTSYNEQFF. In DNA form, the CDR3 reads TGTGCCAGCAGCTTAGAAATGGTTGGTACTAGCTACAATGAGCAGTTCTTC.

The chain uses TRBV3-1 (or the pseudogene TRBV3-2) and TRBJ2-3, with D possibly matching TRBD2 (6 bases). V was trimmed by 3 bases and J by 2 bases, leaving 9 bases between them. The CDR3 consists of 14 residues. In germline, CDR1 is LGHDT, CDR2 YNNKEL (reference sequence). CDR3 residues: CASSQRGITDTQYF. The CDR3 nucleotides are TGTGCCAGCAGCCAGCGCGGGATCACAGATACGCAGTATTTT.

V usage is TRBV27 and J usage is TRBJ2-5, with TRBD2 identical over 10 bases. Germline-derived CDR1 and CDR2 are MNHEY and SMNVEV (reference sequence). The CDR3 runs to 17 residues. V dropped 4 bases and J dropped 2; count of bases not matched to a gene: 10. The CDR3 DNA sequence: TGTGCCAGCAGTTCGACTAGGACTAGCGGCTTTCAAGAGACCCAGTACTTC. Its translation: CASSSTRTSGFQETQYF.

The V gene is TRBV7-3, the J gene TRBJ2-1, with TRBD2 identical over 13 bases. The CDR3 length is 20 residues. V lost 1 base and J lost 9; bases outside the gene matches: 18. Germline loops: CDR1 SGHTA, CDR2 FQGTGA. The CDR3 loop is CASSLIALASGLAGVGEQFF. CDR3 DNA sequence: TGTGCCAGCAGCTTAATTGCGCTGGCGTCTGGACTAGCGGGAGTTGGTGAGCAGTTCTTC.

The chain is built from TRBV20-1 and TRBJ2-5; D perhaps matches TRBD2 (6 bases). The V and J ends lost 4 bases and 5 bases respectively, with 8 bases between them. Germline V gene lookup returns CDR1 DFQATT and CDR2 SNEGSKA (reference sequence). This CDR3 region has 11 residues. The CDR3 spells CSATSGETQYF. CDR3 bases: TGCAGTGCTACGAGCGGGGAGACCCAGTACTTC.

The chain is built from TRBV25-1 and TRBJ1-6; 8 positions match TRBD1. Germline V gene lookup returns CDR1 MGHDK and CDR2 SYGVNS. The CDR3 has 14 amino acids. V dropped 4 bases and J dropped 6; count of bases not matched to a gene: 2. This CDR3 is CASSVGQGNSPLHF. CDR3 DNA sequence: TGTGCCAGCAGTGTAGGACAGGGTAATTCACCCCTCCACTTT.

The V gene is TRBV5-6, the J gene TRBJ2-7; D is undetermined. CDR3 length: 15 amino acids. Germline V gene sequence: CDR1 SGHDT, CDR2 YYEEEE. Trimming pared 2 bases from V and 2 bases from J, leaving 14 bases between. CDR3 DNA: TGTGCCAGCAGCTTTTTCAGCGCGGCCACCTACGAGCAGTACTTC. It is translated as CASSFFSAATYEQYF.

This clone has a handful of counts. The chain joins TRBV5-6 to TRBJ2-1, with 9 nucleotides matching TRBD1. This CDR3 is built from 14 residues. Trimming at V came to 2 bases and at J to 5 bases, leaving 2 bases not matched to a gene. The germline V gene encodes CDR1 SGHDT and CDR2 YYEEEE. This chain's CDR3 is CASSFGQGNNEQFF. The DNA of the CDR3 is TGTGCCAGCAGCTTTGGACAGGGGAACAATGAGCAGTTCTTC.

The rearrangement links TRBV27 to TRBJ1-1; the D gene is possibly TRBD1 (6 bases). The CDR3 runs 15 residues. V was clipped by 6 bases and J by 6 bases, with 20 bases between them. Germline CDR1 reads MNHEY; CDR2 reads SMNVEV (reference sequence). The CDR3 DNA reads TGTGCCAGCAGGCCCCAGTTGCAGGGGTTCGCTGAAGCTTTCTTT. Translating gives CASRPQLQGFAEAFF.

The V gene is TRBV24-1, the J gene TRBJ2-1; maybe TRBD1 (6 bases). The V gene lost 2 bases and the J gene lost 14 bases, with 24 bases spanning the gap. The CDR3 consists of 16 residues. CDR1 and CDR2 from the germline V gene are KGHDR and SFDVKD. CDR3: CATSDWTVQSGRREFF. CDR3 nucleotides: TGTGCCACCAGTGATTGGACAGTACAGTCGGGACGTCGGGAGTTCTTC.

The chain has TRBV9 and TRBJ2-3; 8 bases line up with TRBD2. The CDR3 contains 16 residues. Trimming at V came to 0 bases and at J to 1 base, leaving 4 bases not matched to a gene. Germline V gene lookup returns CDR1 SGDLS and CDR2 YYNGEE. CDR3 region: CASSVGGSGGTDTQYF. The CDR3 nucleotides read TGTGCCAGCAGCGTAGGAGGTAGCGGGGGCACAGATACGCAGTATTTT.